Below are 15 T cell receptor beta chains sequenced from a single sample in a study of T-cell memory formation after mild COVID-19. TCRdb analysed the 5' RACE reads with MiXCR anew, one entry per CDR3 protein. The data hold 250,000 to 350,000 distinct CDR3 sequences, with approximately 15% observed a single time. Sample: PBMCs or a T cell subset sorted from them (not recorded which). The receptor set was obtained from a man aged 18 to 30 who had mild COVID-19 (a few samples of this study predate the infection). Cell type and time point are not known.

The CDR3 sequence: CATSDHGTGNSYNEQFF. In DNA form, the CDR3 reads TGTGCCACCAGTGACCACGGGACAGGCAACTCCTACAATGAGCAGTTCTTC. This sequence joins TRBV24-1 and TRBJ2-1, with 8 positions matching TRBD1. Germline V gene data show CDR1 as KGHDR and CDR2 as SFDVKD. The CDR3 spans 17 residues. J gave up 0 bases and V 4 bases, and 7 bases lay outside the gene matches.

There are many counts of this clonotype. This chain uses TRBV7-3 with TRBJ2-7, with TRBD1 as a possible D gene (7 bases). V was shortened by 5 bases and J by 0 bases, with 11 bases between the two germline ends. The CDR3 spans 14 residues. From germline, CDR1 is SGHTA and CDR2 FQGTGA. CDR3 in amino acids: CASSPGGPSYEQYF. CDR3 DNA: TGTGCCAGCAGCCCAGGGGGGCCCTCCTACGAGCAGTACTTC.

This chain connects TRBV11-2 to TRBJ2-7; 9 bases map to TRBD1. J gave up 5 bases and V 5 bases, and 4 bases lay outside the gene matches. CDR1 SGHAT and CDR2 FQNNGV come from the germline V gene. The CDR3 sequence is 13 residues long. For the CDR3, the DNA is TGTGCCAGCAGCACGGGACAGGGAAACGAGCAGTACGTC. Its translation: CASSTGQGNEQYV.

This clonotype was picked up a small number of times. V gene TRBV12-3 or TRBV12-4 combines with J gene TRBJ1-1, with D possibly being TRBD1 (5 bases). This CDR3 is built from 12 residues. V was trimmed by 10 bases and J by 8 bases, leaving 17 bases between them. CDR3: CATSLAGGEAFF. DNA for the CDR3: TGTGCCACCTCACTGGCGGGGGGGGAAGCTTTCTTT.

This clonotype has more than one count but fewer than ten. The chain carries TRBV20-1 and TRBJ2-3; TRBD2 matches at 9 bases. This CDR3 contains 15 residues. J was trimmed by 4 bases and V by 3 bases; bases with no gene match: 8. Germline V CDR1 and CDR2: DFQATT, SNEGSKA (reference sequence). The CDR3 is CSARDGGGVSDTQYF. DNA of the CDR3: TGCAGTGCTAGGGATGGCGGGGGGGTTTCAGATACGCAGTATTTT.

In this sample, this clonotype turned up a few times. The rearrangement links TRBV4-2 to TRBJ2-1; 12 nucleotides agree with TRBD2. Germline values: CDR1 LGHNA, CDR2 YNFKEQ. The CDR3 has 16 residues. Trimming at V came to 4 bases and at J to 8 bases, leaving 9 bases not matched to a gene. As DNA, the CDR3 is TGTGCCAGCAGCCGCAATCCTAGCGGGGGGGCCGATGAGCAGTTCTTC. Translation gives CASSRNPSGGADEQFF.

A few counts support this clonotype. The CDR3 bases are TGTGCCAGCAGCTTACGGAGGGCGAACACCGGGGAGCTGTTTTTT. Translated, it gives CASSLRRANTGELFF. This sequence joins TRBV7-3 and TRBJ2-2, with a possible D match to TRBD2 (6 bases). The V and J ends lost 2 bases and 0 bases respectively, with 7 bases between them. This CDR3 is built from 15 residues. The germline V gene has CDR1 SGHTA and CDR2 FQGTGA. The full variable domain, completed using reference TRBV7-3 and TRBJ2-2, is GAGVSQTPSNKVTEKGKYVELRCDPISGHTALYWYRQSLGQGPEFLIYFQGTGAADDSGLPNDRFFAVRPEGSVSTLKIQRTERGDSAVYLCASSLRRANTGELFFGEGSRLTVL.

This clonotype was observed a few times. The chain uses TRBV4-1 and TRBJ2-7; D remains unclear. This CDR3 has 14 residues. Germline-derived CDR1 and CDR2 are MGHRA and YSYEKL. V lost 2 bases and J lost 0, with 8 bases in between. The CDR3: CASSQPFVSYEQYF. The DNA of the CDR3 is TGCGCCAGCAGCCAACCCTTTGTCTCCTACGAGCAGTACTTC.

This sequence joins TRBV20-1 and TRBJ2-5; TRBD2 matches at 7 bases. This CDR3 spans 14 amino acids. J was trimmed by 5 bases and V by 5 bases; bases with no gene match: 11. Germline lookup yields CDR1 DFQATT and CDR2 SNEGSKA (reference sequence). The CDR3 DNA reads TGCAGTGCTGGAACTAGCGAGTCGGGGGAGACCCAGTACTTC. It is translated as CSAGTSESGETQYF.

This clonotype was counted only a few times. The chain recombines TRBV5-1 with TRBJ2-7, with 7 bases matching TRBD1. V lost 0 bases, J lost 0 bases, and 3 bases stayed unmatched. The length of the CDR3 is 15 residues. CDR1 SGHRS and CDR2 YFSETQ come from the germline V gene. Here the CDR3 DNA reads TGCGCCAGCAGCTTGGACAGGGGTAGCTCCTACGAGCAGTACGTC. Protein sequence: CASSLDRGSSYEQYV.

This clonotype has a handful of counts. The V gene is TRBV7-2, the J gene TRBJ2-2, with 10 bases fitting TRBD2. The trim removed 5 bases at V and 6 bases at J, leaving 6 bases unmatched. Per germline, CDR1 SGHTA and CDR2 FQGNSA. CDR3 length equals 15 residues. The CDR3 loop is CASSRTSGVPGELFF. DNA of the CDR3: TGTGCCAGCAGCCGGACTAGCGGCGTACCCGGGGAGCTGTTTTTT.

The rearrangement links TRBV9 to TRBJ1-6; 9 nucleotides agree with TRBD1. The length of the CDR3 is 20 residues. V was pared by 0 bases and J by 0 bases, with 10 bases of the junction left unmatched. CDR1 SGDLS and CDR2 YYNGEE come from the germline V gene. DNA of the CDR3: TGTGCCAGCAGCGTAGAAGGCGGGACAGGGACCAGCTCCTATAATTCACCCCTCCACTTT. Its translation: CASSVEGGTGTSSYNSPLHF.

This clonotype was found once. J is TRBJ1-1 and V is TRBV12-3 or TRBV12-4; D is perhaps TRBD1 (5 bases). This CDR3 is built from 14 residues. CDR3 DNA: TGTGCTATCAGTTTAACAGGACGGAACACTGAAGCTTTCTTT. This gives the protein CAISLTGRNTEAFF.

The table lists this clonotype with a few counts. The chain has TRBV7-2 and TRBJ2-5; D is perhaps TRBD2 (7 bases). Germline CDR1 reads SGHTA; CDR2 reads FQGNSA. The CDR3 is 16 residues long. The V gene lost 4 bases and the J gene lost 6 bases, with 21 bases spanning the gap. The CDR3 here is CASSSRRGGGVKTQYF. Written as DNA, the CDR3 is TGTGCCAGCAGCTCCCGGAGGGGAGGGGGGGTGAAGACCCAGTACTTC.

The count of this clonotype is one. The chain couples TRBV7-9 to TRBJ1-5, with unresolved D. Trimming removed 5 bases at V and 9 bases at J, with 11 bases between. This CDR3 is built from 12 residues. CDR1 is SEHNR, CDR2 FQNEAQ, per germline (reference sequence). CDR3 in amino acids: CASSPVVRPQHF. The CDR3 DNA follows: TGTGCCAGCAGCCCCGTCGTTCGGCCCCAGCATTTT.